This is a list of T cell receptor beta chains from one sample in a study of T cell changes during pregnancy in multiple sclerosis. Sequencing was performed with immunoSEQ multiplex PCR; in TCRdb, only in-frame clones are kept and a portion is missing. The sample has around 95,000 clones; about nine tenths are singletons. Sequences were derived from peripheral blood, sampled after pregnancy. The source of these receptors is a female donor with multiple sclerosis, enrolled in a pregnancy study. CDR3s include the opening cysteine and the closing phenylalanine or tryptophan. A D gene is named only where the DNA matches it firmly.

TRBD2	TRBV11-3	TRBJ2-3	TGTGCCAGCAGCTTAGACGCCGCGGGAGGAAGAGATACGCAGTATTTT	CASSLDAAGGRDTQYF
-	TRBV13	TRBJ2-3	TGTGCCAGCAGCCCCTCAGGGGATTTCACAGATACGCAGTATTTT	CASSPSGDFTDTQYF
-	TRBV5-1	TRBJ2-7	TGCGCCAGCAGCTACCTGGACGGGACCTACGAGCAGTACTTC	CASSYLDGTYEQYF
-	TRBV18	TRBJ1-1	TGTGCCAGCTCCCAGGGGATGAACACTGAAGCTTTCTTT	CASSQGMNTEAFF
-	TRBV2	TRBJ2-5	TGTGCCAGCGAATTCGGTCAACGACAGTACTTC	CASEFGQRQYF
-	TRBV6-1	TRBJ2-2	TGTGCCAGCAGTGTTTGGCAGAACACCGGGGAGCTGTTTTTT	CASSVWQNTGELFF
-	TRBV28	TRBJ2-5	TGTGCCAGCACGGGGGTGGGGATGACCCAGTACTTC	CASTGVGMTQYF
TRBD1	TRBV9	TRBJ1-2	TGTGCCAGCAGCGTAGGGACAGGGGTTTATGGCTACACCTTC	CASSVGTGVYGYTF
TRBD2	TRBV19	TRBJ2-3	TGTGCCAGTAGTATAGGCGGGACTAGCGTTCTCACAGATACGCAGTATTTT	CASSIGGTSVLTDTQYF
-	TRBV7-2	TRBJ2-5	TGTGCCAGCAGCGTCGGACTACCGGCACAAGAGACCCAGTACTTC	CASSVGLPAQETQYF
-	TRBV21-1	TRBJ2-2	TGTGCCAGCAGCACTACGGGGACTAGTGGTTACAGGAGGGTCACCGGGGAGCTGTTTTTT	CASSTTGTSGYRRVTGELFF
-	TRBV5-6	TRBJ2-5	TGTGCCAGCTCTCGACAGAAAGAGACCCAGTACTTC	CASSRQKETQYF
TRBD1	TRBV28	TRBJ1-6	TGTGCCAGCAGCGTAGACAGGGGCCGATCACCCCTCCACTTT	CASSVDRGRSPLHF
-	TRBV19	TRBJ1-5	TGTGCCAGTAGATTCGGGGGAGGGAATCAGCCCCAGCATTTT	CASRFGGGNQPQHF
-	TRBV4-1	TRBJ1-6	TGCGCCAGCAGCAAGACAGGCAGCTCCTATAATTCACCCCTCCACTTT	CASSKTGSSYNSPLHF
-	TRBV5-1	TRBJ1-1	TGCGCCAGCAGCTTGAACAGGGCTACTGAAGCTTTCTTT	CASSLNRATEAFF
TRBD1	TRBV5-1	TRBJ2-6	TGCGCCAGCAGCAGGGGACAGGACTCTGGGGCCAACGTCCTGACTTTC	CASSRGQDSGANVLTF
-	TRBV15	TRBJ2-3	TGTGCCACCAGCAGAGAGGCAGTAGATACGCAGTATTTT	CATSREAVDTQYF
-	TRBV15	TRBJ1-1	TGTGCCACCATGTTTCGGGGGACTGAAGCTTTCTTT	CATMFRGTEAFF
-	TRBV19	TRBJ1-2	TGTGCCAGTAGTATCGGTCGTAAGACAGCCTTTGAGTATGGCTACACCTTC	CASSIGRKTAFEYGYTF
TRBD1	TRBV6-1	TRBJ1-3	TGTGCCAGCAGTGTCAATCCAGGGGGCTCTGGAAACACCATATATTTT	CASSVNPGGSGNTIYF
-	TRBV7-2	TRBJ2-3	TGTGCCAGCAGCTTAAATCGGGAGTTGACAGATACGCAGTATTTT	CASSLNRELTDTQYF
TRBD1	TRBV2	TRBJ1-5	TGTGCCAGCAGTGGAGCCACAGGGGATTATCAGCCCCAGCATTTT	CASSGATGDYQPQHF